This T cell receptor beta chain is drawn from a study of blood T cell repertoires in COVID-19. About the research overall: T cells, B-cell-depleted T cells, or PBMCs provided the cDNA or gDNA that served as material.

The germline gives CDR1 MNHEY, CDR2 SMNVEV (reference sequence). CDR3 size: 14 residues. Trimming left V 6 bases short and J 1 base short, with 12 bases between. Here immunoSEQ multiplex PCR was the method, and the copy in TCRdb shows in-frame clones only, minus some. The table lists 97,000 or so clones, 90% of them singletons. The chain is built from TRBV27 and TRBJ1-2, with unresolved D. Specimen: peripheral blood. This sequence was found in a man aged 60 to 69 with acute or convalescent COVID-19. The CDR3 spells CASRIDSYNYGYTF. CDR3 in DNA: TGTGCCAGCAGGATAGACTCCTATAACTATGGCTACACCTTC.